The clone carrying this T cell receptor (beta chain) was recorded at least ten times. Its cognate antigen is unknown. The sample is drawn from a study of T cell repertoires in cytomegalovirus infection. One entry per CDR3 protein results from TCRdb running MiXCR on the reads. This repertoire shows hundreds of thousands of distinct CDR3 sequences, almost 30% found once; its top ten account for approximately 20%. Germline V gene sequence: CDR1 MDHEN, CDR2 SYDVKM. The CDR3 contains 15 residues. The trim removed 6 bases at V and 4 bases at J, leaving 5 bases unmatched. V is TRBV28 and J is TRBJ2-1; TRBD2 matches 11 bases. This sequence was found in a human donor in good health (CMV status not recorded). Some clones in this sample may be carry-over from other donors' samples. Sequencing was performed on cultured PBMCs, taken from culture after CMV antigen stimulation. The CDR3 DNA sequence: TGTGCCAGCAGCATTCGACTAGCGGGGTACAATGAGCAGTTCTTC. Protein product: CASSIRLAGYNEQFF.